This is a list of T cell receptor beta chains from one sample in a study of blood T cells in healthy people across ages. TCRdb re-called the 5' RACE reads through MiXCR, storing one row per CDR3 protein. The sample yields about 680,000 distinct CDR3 sequences, more than 40% seen once. The specimen was blood. These receptors were obtained from a woman aged 55-70 years in good health. Both conserved end residues are part of each CDR3. The D gene is left open where the match is weak. Size values are once, few and many counts, or a class for expanded clones, and some rows have none.

>TRBV9|TRBJ2-1|-|-
TGTGCCAGCGGAACGGGGGCTAGCGGTAATGAGCAGTTCTTC
CASGTGASGNEQFF
>TRBV25-1|TRBJ2-7|-|-
TGTGCCAGCAGTGAGCAAGGTTTAGGTTACGAGCAGTACTTC
CASSEQGLGYEQYF
>TRBV30|TRBJ2-7|TRBD2|few
TGTGCCCGACTAGCGGGATACGAGCAGTACTTC
CARLAGYEQYF
>TRBV6-2/TRBV6-3|TRBJ2-5|-|-
TGTGCCAGCAGCCAAGGCTTGGGTCGGGAGCAGTACTTC
CASSQGLGREQYF
>TRBV5-1|TRBJ2-5|-|-
TGCGCCAGCAGCTTGCAACAGCGGCAAGAGACCCAGTACTTC
CASSLQQRQETQYF
>TRBV9|TRBJ1-4|TRBD1|few
TGTGCCAGCAGCGTAGGAGGAGGGACAGTTAATGAAAAACTGTTTTTT
CASSVGGGTVNEKLFF
>TRBV5-1|TRBJ2-7|-|-
TGCGCCAGCAGCTTGGCACGAGACGTTGCCTACGAGCAGTACTTC
CASSLARDVAYEQYF
>TRBV4-1|TRBJ2-1|-|-
TGCGCCAGCAGCCAAGATGGCCGTAGGGGGGGTGAGCAGTTCTTC
CASSQDGRRGGEQFF
>TRBV28|TRBJ2-1|-|few
TGTGCCAGCAGTCCCCCGGGTCCCAATGAGCAGTTCTTC
CASSPPGPNEQFF
>TRBV7-3|TRBJ2-3|TRBD2|-
TGTGCCAGCAGCGTCGCTAGCGGGTCTCGCACAGATACGCAGTATTTT
CASSVASGSRTDTQYF
>TRBV5-5|TRBJ1-4|-|-
TGTGCCAGCGGAATGAATGAAAAACTGTTTTTT
CASGMNEKLFF
>TRBV11-2|TRBJ2-1|TRBD2|-
TGTGCCAGCAGCGTTAATAGTCTCGGGACTAGAGGATTCAATGAGCAGTTCTTC
CASSVNSLGTRGFNEQFF
>TRBV7-2|TRBJ2-2|-|-
TGTGCCAGCAGCCCCCTCGTAAACACCGGGGAGCTGTTTTTT
CASSPLVNTGELFF
>TRBV2|TRBJ2-5|-|-
TGTGCCAGCAGTGTTGACTCGCATGGGACCCAGTACTTC
CASSVDSHGTQYF
>TRBV4-2|TRBJ2-7|-|-
TGTGCCAGCAGCCAAGATAAGGGGGGACGCGACGAGCAGTACTTC
CASSQDKGGRDEQYF
>TRBV4-3|TRBJ2-7|TRBD1|-
TGCGCCAGCAGCCAAGATCTCTTAGGGGTGGGACAGACCTACGAGCAGTACTTC
CASSQDLLGVGQTYEQYF
>TRBV9|TRBJ2-1|-|-
TGTGCCAGCAGCCCTAATAGCGGAAGATCCTCCTACAATGAGCAGTTCTTC
CASSPNSGRSSYNEQFF
>TRBV7-2|TRBJ2-1|-|few
TGTGCCAGCAGCTCCCGACAGTTATCCCCCAATGAGCAGTTCTTC
CASSSRQLSPNEQFF
>TRBV20-1|TRBJ2-5|-|-
TGCAGTGCTAGAGTGGCCGGTGGCAGGGCTCAAGAGACCCAGTACTTC
CSARVAGGRAQETQYF